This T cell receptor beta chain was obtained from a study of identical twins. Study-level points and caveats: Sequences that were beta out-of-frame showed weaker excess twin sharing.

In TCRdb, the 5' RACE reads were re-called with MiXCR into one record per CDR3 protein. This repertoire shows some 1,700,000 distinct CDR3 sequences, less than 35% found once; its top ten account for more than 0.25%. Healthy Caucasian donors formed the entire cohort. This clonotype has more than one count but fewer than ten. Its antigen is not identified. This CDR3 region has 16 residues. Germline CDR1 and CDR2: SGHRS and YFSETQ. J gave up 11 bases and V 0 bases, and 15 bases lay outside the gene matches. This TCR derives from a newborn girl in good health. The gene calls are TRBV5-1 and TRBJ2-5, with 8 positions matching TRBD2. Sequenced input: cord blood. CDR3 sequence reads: CASSLGAGGSANEQYF. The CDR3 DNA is TGCGCCAGCAGCTTGGGCGCGGGAGGTTCGGCCAATGAGCAGTACTTC.